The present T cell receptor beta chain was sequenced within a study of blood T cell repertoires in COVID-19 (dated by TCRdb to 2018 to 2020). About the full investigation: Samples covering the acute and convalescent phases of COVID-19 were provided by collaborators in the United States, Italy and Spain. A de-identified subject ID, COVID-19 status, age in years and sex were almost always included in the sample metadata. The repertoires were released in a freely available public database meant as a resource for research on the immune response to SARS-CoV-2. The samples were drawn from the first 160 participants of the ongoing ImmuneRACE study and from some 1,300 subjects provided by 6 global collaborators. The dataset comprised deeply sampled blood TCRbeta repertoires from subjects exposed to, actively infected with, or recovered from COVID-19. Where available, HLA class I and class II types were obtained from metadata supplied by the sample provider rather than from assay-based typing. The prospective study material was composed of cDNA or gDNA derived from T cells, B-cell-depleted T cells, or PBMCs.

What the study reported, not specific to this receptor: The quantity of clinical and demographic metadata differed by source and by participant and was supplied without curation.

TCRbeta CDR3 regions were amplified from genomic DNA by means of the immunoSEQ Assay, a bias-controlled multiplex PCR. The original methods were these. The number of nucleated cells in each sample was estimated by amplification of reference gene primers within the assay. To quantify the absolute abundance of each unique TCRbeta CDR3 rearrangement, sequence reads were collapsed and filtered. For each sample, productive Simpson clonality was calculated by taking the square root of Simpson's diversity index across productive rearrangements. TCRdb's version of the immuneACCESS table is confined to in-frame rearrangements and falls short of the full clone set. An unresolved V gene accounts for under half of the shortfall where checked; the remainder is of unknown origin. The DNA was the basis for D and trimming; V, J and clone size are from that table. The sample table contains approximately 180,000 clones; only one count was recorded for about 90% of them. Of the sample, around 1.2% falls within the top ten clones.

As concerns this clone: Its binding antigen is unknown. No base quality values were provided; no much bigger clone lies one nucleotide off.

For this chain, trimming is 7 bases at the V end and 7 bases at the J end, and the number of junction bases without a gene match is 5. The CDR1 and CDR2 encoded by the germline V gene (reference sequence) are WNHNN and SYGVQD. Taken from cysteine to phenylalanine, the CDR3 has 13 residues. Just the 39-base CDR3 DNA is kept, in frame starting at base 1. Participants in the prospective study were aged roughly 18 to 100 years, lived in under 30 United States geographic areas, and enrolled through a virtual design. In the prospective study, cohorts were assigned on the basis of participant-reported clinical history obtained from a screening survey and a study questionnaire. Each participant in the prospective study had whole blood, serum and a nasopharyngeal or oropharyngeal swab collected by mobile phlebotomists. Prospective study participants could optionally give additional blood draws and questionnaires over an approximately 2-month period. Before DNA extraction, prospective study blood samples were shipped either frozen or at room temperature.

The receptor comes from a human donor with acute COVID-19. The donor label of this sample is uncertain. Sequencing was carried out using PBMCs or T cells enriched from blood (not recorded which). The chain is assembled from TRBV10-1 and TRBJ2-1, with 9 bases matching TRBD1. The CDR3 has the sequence CASTTGQGNEQFF. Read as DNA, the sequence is TGCGCCAGCACAACGGGACAGGGTAATGAGCAGTTCTTC.